The rows below give T cell receptor beta chains drawn from one sample of a study of Graves' ophthalmopathy and Graves' hyperthyroidism. TCRdb fed the multiplex PCR reads into MiXCR, producing one record per CDR3 protein. The sample holds about 740,000 distinct CDR3 sequences, 35% to 50% seen once. Sequenced: peripheral blood. The receptor set was obtained from an adult man with Graves' ophthalmopathy. The CDR3 runs from the conserved cysteine through the conserved F or W. The order of the fields is CDR3 length, J gene, clone size, V gene, D gene, CDR3 DNA, CDR3 protein. A D gene is named only where the DNA matches it firmly. Rows give clone size only sometimes, using once, few, many, or a class for an expanded clone.

len: 16; j_gene: TRBJ1-2; abundance: .; v_gene: TRBV5-1; d_gene: .; CDR3nt: TGTGCCTGGAGTGTACAGGGCCGGGGCAACGGCTATGGCTACACCTTC; CDR3aa: CAWSVQGRGNGYGYTF
len: 15; j_gene: TRBJ1-6; abundance: few; v_gene: TRBV12-3/TRBV12-4; d_gene: .; CDR3nt: TGTGCCAGCAGGCCCGCGGGGATCTATAATTCACCCCTCCACTTT; CDR3aa: CASRPAGIYNSPLHF
len: 15; j_gene: TRBJ1-5; abundance: .; v_gene: TRBV7-3; d_gene: .; CDR3nt: TGTGCCAGCAGCTTAAACGGGAGAGGCAATCAGCCCCAGCATTTT; CDR3aa: CASSLNGRGNQPQHF
len: 15; j_gene: TRBJ1-1; abundance: few; v_gene: TRBV5-4; d_gene: TRBD1; CDR3nt: TGTGCCAGCAGCCCCCAGGGGGGCGAGGGCACTGAAGCTTTCTTT; CDR3aa: CASSPQGGEGTEAFF
len: 11; j_gene: TRBJ1-1; abundance: many; v_gene: TRBV7-2; d_gene: .; CDR3nt: TGTGCCAGCAGCCTCGACCTTGAAGCTTTCTTT; CDR3aa: CASSLDLEAFF
len: 17; j_gene: TRBJ1-2; abundance: few; v_gene: TRBV7-8; d_gene: TRBD1; CDR3nt: TGTGCCAGCAGCTCCGTCGACGGGACAGGTGGTTCCTATGGCTACACCTTC; CDR3aa: CASSSVDGTGGSYGYTF
len: 16; j_gene: TRBJ1-5; abundance: .; v_gene: TRBV10-3; d_gene: TRBD1; CDR3nt: TGTGCCATCAGTGAAAATTTGGGACAGGGAAATCAGCCCCAGCATTTT; CDR3aa: CAISENLGQGNQPQHF
len: 21; j_gene: TRBJ1-6; abundance: few; v_gene: TRBV6-6; d_gene: .; CDR3nt: TGTGCCAGCAGTTACTATCCAAGGGCCGCACGTTCTACCGAGGATAATTCACCCCTCCACTTT; CDR3aa: CASSYYPRAARSTEDNSPLHF
len: 15; j_gene: TRBJ1-4; abundance: .; v_gene: TRBV7-6; d_gene: TRBD1; CDR3nt: TGTGCCAGCAGGGCCTCCAGACAGGGAAATGAAAAACTGTTTTTT; CDR3aa: CASRASRQGNEKLFF
len: 14; j_gene: TRBJ1-1; abundance: few; v_gene: TRBV12-3/TRBV12-4; d_gene: .; CDR3nt: TGTGCCAGCAGCACAGGACCAACACAAGACAAAGCTTTCTTT; CDR3aa: CASSTGPTQDKAFF
len: 14; j_gene: TRBJ2-5; abundance: .; v_gene: TRBV9; d_gene: TRBD1; CDR3nt: TGTGCCAGCAGCCAGGTGACAGGGCAAGAGACCCAGTACTTC; CDR3aa: CASSQVTGQETQYF
len: 15; j_gene: TRBJ2-5; abundance: .; v_gene: TRBV5-1; d_gene: .; CDR3nt: TGCGCCAGCAGCTTGGGGACACTCCCGCAAGAGACCCAGTACTTC; CDR3aa: CASSLGTLPQETQYF
len: 14; j_gene: TRBJ2-2; abundance: .; v_gene: TRBV12-3/TRBV12-4; d_gene: TRBD1; CDR3nt: TGTGCCAGCAGTTTAGGGACAGGTGGTAGGGAGCTGTTTTTT; CDR3aa: CASSLGTGGRELFF
len: 13; j_gene: TRBJ1-5; abundance: .; v_gene: TRBV20-1; d_gene: .; CDR3nt: TGCAGTGCCCAACAGGATCTCAATCAGCCCCAGCATTTT; CDR3aa: CSAQQDLNQPQHF
len: 14; j_gene: TRBJ2-3; abundance: .; v_gene: TRBV29-1; d_gene: .; CDR3nt: TGCAGCGCGTCGCGTGGGGCAAGCACAGATACGCAGTATTTT; CDR3aa: CSASRGASTDTQYF
len: 15; j_gene: TRBJ1-6; abundance: .; v_gene: TRBV25-1; d_gene: TRBD1; CDR3nt: TGTGCCATCAGTAGTAACAGGGGTCCGAGGTCACCCCTCCACTTT; CDR3aa: CAISSNRGPRSPLHF
len: 14; j_gene: TRBJ1-5; abundance: once; v_gene: TRBV7-2; d_gene: .; CDR3nt: TGTGCCAGCAGCTTCGGGGCAAGCAATCAGCCCCAGCATTTT; CDR3aa: CASSFGASNQPQHF
len: 18; j_gene: TRBJ2-6; abundance: many; v_gene: TRBV14; d_gene: TRBD1; CDR3nt: TGTGCCAGCAGCCGCCGGGACAGGGCGTTTTCTGGGGCCAACGTCCTGACTTTC; CDR3aa: CASSRRDRAFSGANVLTF
len: 15; j_gene: TRBJ2-5; abundance: few; v_gene: TRBV7-9; d_gene: .; CDR3nt: TGTGCCAGCTGCTTAGCCCTTTTCGGGGTCCGCGATCCGTACTTC; CDR3aa: CASCLALFGVRDPYF
len: 15; j_gene: TRBJ2-5; abundance: few; v_gene: TRBV6-5; d_gene: .; CDR3nt: TGTGCCAGCCGACCCCTAGGACAGTGGCCGGAGACCCAGTACTTC; CDR3aa: CASRPLGQWPETQYF
len: 12; j_gene: TRBJ2-5; abundance: many; v_gene: TRBV29-1; d_gene: TRBD1; CDR3nt: TGCAGCTTCAGGGGGATTAAAGAGACCCAGTACTTC; CDR3aa: CSFRGIKETQYF
len: 15; j_gene: TRBJ1-4; abundance: .; v_gene: TRBV10-2; d_gene: .; CDR3nt: TGCGCCAGCAGTGAGTCTGGGGCGCAGGGTGAAAAACTGATTTTT; CDR3aa: CASSESGAQGEKLIF
len: 15; j_gene: TRBJ2-5; abundance: .; v_gene: TRBV7-9; d_gene: TRBD2; CDR3nt: TGTGCCAGCAGCTTAAGCGGTAGCGGGGGGGGGACCCAGTACTTC; CDR3aa: CASSLSGSGGGTQYF
len: 14; j_gene: TRBJ2-5; abundance: .; v_gene: TRBV24-1; d_gene: .; CDR3nt: TGTGCCACCAGTGATTCATTTAGCCAAGAGACCCAGTACTTC; CDR3aa: CATSDSFSQETQYF
len: 12; j_gene: TRBJ2-7; abundance: .; v_gene: TRBV20-1; d_gene: TRBD2; CDR3nt: TGCAGTGCTAGCTTAGCGGGAGAAAGGCAGTACTTC; CDR3aa: CSASLAGERQYF
len: 13; j_gene: TRBJ1-2; abundance: .; v_gene: TRBV29-1; d_gene: TRBD1; CDR3nt: TGCAGCGTTGTGACAGGGGCGGACTATGGCTACACCTTC; CDR3aa: CSVVTGADYGYTF
len: 14; j_gene: TRBJ2-5; abundance: many; v_gene: TRBV5-1; d_gene: .; CDR3nt: TGCGCCAGCAGCTTGACGGTCACCAAAGAGACCCAGTACTTC; CDR3aa: CASSLTVTKETQYF
len: 13; j_gene: TRBJ1-1; abundance: many; v_gene: TRBV7-9; d_gene: .; CDR3nt: TGTGCCAGCAGCCAAACCGAGGGGACTGAAGCTTTCTTT; CDR3aa: CASSQTEGTEAFF
len: 19; j_gene: TRBJ1-5; abundance: .; v_gene: TRBV7-1; d_gene: TRBD1; CDR3nt: TGTGCCAGCTTCGGACTCGGGACAGGGGGCGCGGAAGGCAATCAGCCCCAGCATTTT; CDR3aa: CASFGLGTGGAEGNQPQHF
len: 13; j_gene: TRBJ1-4; abundance: .; v_gene: TRBV29-1; d_gene: TRBD1; CDR3nt: TGCAGCGTTGGCGGACAGGGGAACGAAAAACTGTTTTTT; CDR3aa: CSVGGQGNEKLFF
len: 14; j_gene: TRBJ1-5; abundance: .; v_gene: TRBV10-3; d_gene: .; CDR3nt: TGTGCCATCAGTCGGGACGGGAGCAATCAGCCCCAGCATTTT; CDR3aa: CAISRDGSNQPQHF
len: 14; j_gene: TRBJ1-1; abundance: .; v_gene: TRBV10-3; d_gene: .; CDR3nt: TGTGCCATAGCGTCAGGACACGTGAACACTGAAGCTTTCTTT; CDR3aa: CAIASGHVNTEAFF
len: 18; j_gene: TRBJ2-6; abundance: many; v_gene: TRBV29-1; d_gene: .; CDR3nt: TGCAGCGTTGAAGACGGGTACGAGGGGGTCTCTGGGGCCAACGTCCTGACTTTC; CDR3aa: CSVEDGYEGVSGANVLTF
len: 13; j_gene: TRBJ2-1; abundance: few; v_gene: TRBV29-1; d_gene: TRBD1; CDR3nt: TGCAGCGGTGACAGGGGCTTAAACAATGAGCAGTTCTTC; CDR3aa: CSGDRGLNNEQFF
len: 14; j_gene: TRBJ1-2; abundance: few; v_gene: TRBV10-3; d_gene: .; CDR3nt: TGTGCCAGTTCTCTTGGGACTTCAAACGGAGGCTACACCTTC; CDR3aa: CASSLGTSNGGYTF
len: 13; j_gene: TRBJ1-6; abundance: .; v_gene: TRBV5-8; d_gene: TRBD1; CDR3nt: TGTGCCAGCAGCGGAGACATGACAGGGGAAATCCACTTT; CDR3aa: CASSGDMTGEIHF
len: 14; j_gene: TRBJ2-5; abundance: .; v_gene: TRBV29-1; d_gene: .; CDR3nt: TGCAGCGTCCCCTCTGAATCACAGGGAGAGACCCAGTACTTC; CDR3aa: CSVPSESQGETQYF
len: 15; j_gene: TRBJ1-3; abundance: .; v_gene: TRBV29-1; d_gene: .; CDR3nt: TGCAGCGTTGTAGATAGTCAGAACTATGGCTACACCATATATTTT; CDR3aa: CSVVDSQNYGYTIYF
len: 14; j_gene: TRBJ1-1; abundance: many; v_gene: TRBV10-1; d_gene: .; CDR3nt: TGCGCCAGCAGTGAGGATCCGGACGGCACTGAAGCTTTCTTT; CDR3aa: CASSEDPDGTEAFF
len: 14; j_gene: TRBJ2-7; abundance: .; v_gene: TRBV20-1; d_gene: .; CDR3nt: TGCAGTGCTAGACCCGAAACAGGGAAACACGAGCAGTACTTC; CDR3aa: CSARPETGKHEQYF